The present T cell receptor (beta chain) was sequenced within a study of brain T cells in children with intractable seizures. A remark on this clone: Its antigen remains unknown.

Points from the study as a whole: Clones missing pre-surgery may reflect undersampling of that blood sample. HCMV serostatus was not known, and viral specificity came from CDR3 similarity only.

V shed 2 bases, J shed 3 bases, and the junction held 6 bases outside the gene matches. Germline assignment: CDR1 WSHSY and CDR2 SAAADI. The CDR3 consists of 16 residues. The sequenced cases were selected for having the highest brain T cell transcript signatures. Before surgery, patients took at least one anti-epileptic drug. This table comes from immunoSEQ multiplex PCR, and its TCRdb copy is limited to in-frame clones, with some not included. The sample has tens of thousands of clones; roughly 95% are singletons. The receptor was derived from a boy under two years old with focal cortical dysplasia and intractable seizures. Sample: peripheral blood, taken at surgery. The J gene is TRBJ2-2, the V gene TRBV10-2, with 7 nucleotides matching TRBD2. In nucleotides, the CDR3 is TGCGCCAGCAGTGAGGCGTGGCTAGCGGACACCGGGGAGCTGTTTTTT. It yields the protein CASSEAWLADTGELFF.